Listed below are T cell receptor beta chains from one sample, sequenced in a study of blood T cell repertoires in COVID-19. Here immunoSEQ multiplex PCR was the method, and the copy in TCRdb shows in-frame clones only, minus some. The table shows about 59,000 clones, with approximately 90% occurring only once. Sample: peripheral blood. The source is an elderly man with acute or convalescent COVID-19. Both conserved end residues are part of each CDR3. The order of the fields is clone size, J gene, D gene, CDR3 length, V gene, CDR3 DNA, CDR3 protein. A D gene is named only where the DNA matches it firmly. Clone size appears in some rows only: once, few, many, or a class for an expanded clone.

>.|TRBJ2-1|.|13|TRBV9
TGTGCCAGCAGCGTAGTGGGGGGGGCCGAGCAGTTCTTC
CASSVVGGAEQFF
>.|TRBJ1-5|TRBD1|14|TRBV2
TGTGCCAGCAGCTACGGACAGGGGTATCAGCCCCAGCATTTT
CASSYGQGYQPQHF
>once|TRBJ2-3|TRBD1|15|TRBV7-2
TGTGCCAGCAGCTTACCAACAGGGGGCGGGGGCACGCAGTATTTT
CASSLPTGGGGTQYF
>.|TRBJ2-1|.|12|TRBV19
TGTGCCAGTAGCTCTGACTCCGGGGAGCAGTTCTTC
CASSSDSGEQFF
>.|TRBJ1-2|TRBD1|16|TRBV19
TGTGCCAGTAGTACGACCGGGACAGGGGGCGTGGATGGCTACACCTTC
CASSTTGTGGVDGYTF
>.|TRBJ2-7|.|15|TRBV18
TGTGCCAGCTCACCGGGAGCCTCGAGCTCCTACGAGCAGTACTTC
CASSPGASSSYEQYF
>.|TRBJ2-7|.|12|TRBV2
TGTGCCAGCAGTGATCAGGGGTACGAGCAGTACTTC
CASSDQGYEQYF
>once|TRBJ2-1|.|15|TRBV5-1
TGCGCCAGCAGCTTGGGGGCCAGTGGGGCAAATGAGCAGTTCTTC
CASSLGASGANEQFF
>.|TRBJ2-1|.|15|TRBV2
TGTGCCAGCAGTGCCGGGACAATACCCCTCAATGAGCAGTTCTTC
CASSAGTIPLNEQFF
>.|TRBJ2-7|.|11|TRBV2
TGTGCCAGCAGTGAATTCAACGAGCAGTACTTC
CASSEFNEQYF
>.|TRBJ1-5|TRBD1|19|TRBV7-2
TGTGCCAGCAGTCTTAGGAGCGGGACAGGGGTTGTTGGCAATCAGCCCCAGCATTTT
CASSLRSGTGVVGNQPQHF
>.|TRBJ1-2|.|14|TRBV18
TGTGCCAGCTCACCACCACCAGGGTTCTCTGGCTACACCTTC
CASSPPPGFSGYTF
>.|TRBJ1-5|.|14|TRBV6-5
TGTGCCAGCACTCCGGCAGGGGGCAATCAGCCCCAGCATTTT
CASTPAGGNQPQHF
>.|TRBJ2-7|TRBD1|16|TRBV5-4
TGTGCCAGCAGCTTGGGGGTGAGGACAGGGCTTTACGAGCAGTACTTC
CASSLGVRTGLYEQYF
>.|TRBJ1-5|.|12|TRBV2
TGTGCCAGCAGTGACATGAGTCAGCCCCAGCATTTT
CASSDMSQPQHF
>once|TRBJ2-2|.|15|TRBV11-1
TGTGCCAGCAGCCCCCCAGGTCGTCAACCCGGGGAGCTGTTTTTT
CASSPPGRQPGELFF
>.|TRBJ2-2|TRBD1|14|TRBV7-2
TGTGCCAGAGGACAGGGGGCTAACACCGGGGAGCTGTTTTTT
CARGQGANTGELFF
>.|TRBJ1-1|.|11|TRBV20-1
TGCAGTGGTACGGTACACACTGAAGCTTTCTTT
CSGTVHTEAFF
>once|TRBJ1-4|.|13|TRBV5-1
TGCGCCAGCAGGTTAACAGGAAATGAAAAACTGTTTTTT
CASRLTGNEKLFF
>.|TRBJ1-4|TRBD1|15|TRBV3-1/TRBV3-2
TGTGCCAGCAGCCAATATGGGACAGGGCTGGAAAAACTGTTTTTT
CASSQYGTGLEKLFF
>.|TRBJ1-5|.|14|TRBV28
TGTGCCAGCAGGGGGGGAGGGAGCAATCAGCCCCAGCATTTT
CASRGGGSNQPQHF
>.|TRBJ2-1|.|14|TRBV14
TGTGCCAGCAGCCAAGTTGAGGGAAGCAATGAGCAGTTCTTC
CASSQVEGSNEQFF
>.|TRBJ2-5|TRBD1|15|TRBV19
TGTGCCAGTAGTACGCTACAGGGGGTCCAAGAGACCCAGTACTTC
CASSTLQGVQETQYF
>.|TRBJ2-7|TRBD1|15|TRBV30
TGTGCCTGGAGTCGGACAGGGGCGACGTCCTACGAGCAGTACTTC
CAWSRTGATSYEQYF
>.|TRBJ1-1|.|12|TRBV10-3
TGTGCCATCAGTGTGGGGACTACTGAAGCTTTCTTT
CAISVGTTEAFF
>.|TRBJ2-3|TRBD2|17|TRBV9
TGTGCCAGCAGCGCAGGACTAGCGGGGACATTCACAGATACGCAGTATTTT
CASSAGLAGTFTDTQYF
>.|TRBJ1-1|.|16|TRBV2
TGTGCCAGCAGTGGGGCAGATCCTTCCGAGAACACTGAAGCTTTCTTT
CASSGADPSENTEAFF
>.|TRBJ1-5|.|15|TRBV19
TGTGCCAGTAACCTAGGAGGTAGCCAAAATCAGCCCCAGCATTTT
CASNLGGSQNQPQHF
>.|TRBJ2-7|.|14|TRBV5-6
TGTGCCAGCAGCTTCAGGGGTTTCTCCTACGAGCAGTACTTC
CASSFRGFSYEQYF
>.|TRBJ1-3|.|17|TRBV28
TGTGCCAGCAGCCAACTTGGGGCAGCCATCGATGGAAACACCATATATTTT
CASSQLGAAIDGNTIYF
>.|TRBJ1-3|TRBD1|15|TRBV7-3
TGTGCCAGCAGCATCTCCGGGACAGGAGGAAACACCATATATTTT
CASSISGTGGNTIYF
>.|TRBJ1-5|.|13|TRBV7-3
TGTGCCAGCGCGGGATCGGCCCTACAGCCCCAGCATTTT
CASAGSALQPQHF
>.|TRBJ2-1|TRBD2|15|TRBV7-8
TGTGCCAGCAGCTCCGGGACTAGCGGGTACAATGAGCAGTTCTTC
CASSSGTSGYNEQFF
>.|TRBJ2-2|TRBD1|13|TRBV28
TGTGCCAGCAGCACAGGGGGCTCCGGGGAGCTGTTTTTT
CASSTGGSGELFF
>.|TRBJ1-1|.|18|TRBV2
TGTGCCAGCAGTCCCCCACGGACATCCTGGGGCATGAACACTGAAGCTTTCTTT
CASSPPRTSWGMNTEAFF
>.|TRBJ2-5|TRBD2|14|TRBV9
TGTGCCAGCAGCTCGACTAGCGGTTGGGAGACCCAGTACTTC
CASSSTSGWETQYF
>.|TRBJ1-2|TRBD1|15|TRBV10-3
TGTGCCATCAGTGAAGGGACAGGGCTGGGATATGGCTACACCTTC
CAISEGTGLGYGYTF